A single sample is the source of the 10 T cell receptor beta chains below, sequenced in a study of technical replicates of blood from several donors. Some clones are missing from TCRdb's copy, which holds only in-frame ones; the method was immunoSEQ multiplex PCR. This table has tens of thousands of clones, around nine tenths appearing once. The sequenced sample consisted of T cells isolated from PBMCs. These receptors came from a human donor in good health.

This chain joins TRBV10-3 and TRBJ2-2; weak D call: TRBD2 (6 bases). CDR1 and CDR2 from the germline V gene are ENHRY and SYGVKD. The CDR3 runs to 17 residues. The germline V and J ends were trimmed by 0 bases and 4 bases, with 15 bases remaining between them. CDR3 DNA sequence: TGTGCCATCAGTGAGTCGGAGGAGGGCCGGGTCACCGGGGAGCTGTTTTTT. Translating gives CAISESEEGRVTGELFF.

V usage is TRBV10-3 and J usage is TRBJ1-5, with 8 positions matching TRBD1. The CDR3 length is 13 residues. J was trimmed by 7 bases and V by 4 bases; bases with no gene match: 3. Germline loops: CDR1 ENHRY, CDR2 SYGVKD. This chain's CDR3 is CAISGSGGQPQHF. The CDR3 region has the DNA TGTGCCATCAGTGGTTCAGGGGGCCAGCCCCAGCATTTT.

The rearrangement links TRBV4-2 to TRBJ2-7; D might be TRBD2 (6 bases). In germline, CDR1 is LGHNA, CDR2 YNFKEQ. CDR3 length: 15 amino acids. With 1 base removed from V and 6 bases from J, the gap between germline ends came to 16 bases. The CDR3 loop is CASSQAAGLLSEQYF. The CDR3 nucleotides are TGTGCCAGCAGCCAAGCCGCGGGACTCCTCTCCGAGCAGTACTTC.

The chain recombines TRBV5-1 with TRBJ2-2, with D tentatively TRBD2 (6 bases). V was shortened by 4 bases and J by 4 bases, with 17 bases between the two germline ends. This CDR3 spans 16 amino acids. Germline values: CDR1 SGHRS, CDR2 YFSETQ. CDR3: CASSPEPGEGTGELFF. CDR3 coding DNA: TGCGCCAGCAGCCCCGAACCGGGAGAGGGCACCGGGGAGCTGTTTTTT.

This chain uses TRBV9 with TRBJ2-7, with D perhaps matching TRBD1 (6 bases). The CDR3 contains 15 residues. The V end was cut by 3 bases, the J end by 1 base, with 14 bases between. CDR1 and CDR2 (germline): SGDLS, YYNGEE. CDR3 residues: CASSGRTEPSYEQYF. CDR3 sequence (DNA): TGTGCCAGCAGCGGACGGACAGAACCTTCCTACGAGCAGTACTTC.

This chain connects TRBV10-3 to TRBJ1-2, with no clear D. The CDR3 length is 13 residues. Germline CDR1 reads ENHRY; CDR2 reads SYGVKD. V dropped 3 bases and J dropped 7 bases, with 12 bases sitting between them. The CDR3 DNA follows: TGTGCCATCAGTGACGGGGAAGGGCTTGGCTACACCTTC. Protein sequence: CAISDGEGLGYTF.

The V and J genes are TRBV5-1 and TRBJ2-1, with D perhaps TRBD1 (6 bases). Trimming stripped 0 bases from V and 7 bases from J, with 11 bases between. The CDR3 covers 14 residues. Looked up from germline, CDR1 is SGHRS and CDR2 is YFSETQ. The DNA for the CDR3 is TGCGCCAGCAGCTTGGACAGGGAGACGAATGAGCAGTTCTTC. This translates into CASSLDRETNEQFF.

The chain employs TRBV6-6 and TRBJ2-7, with 10 bases matching TRBD2. CDR1 is MNHNY and CDR2 is SVGAGI in the germline V gene (reference sequence). The trim removed 9 bases at V and 6 bases at J, leaving 8 bases unmatched. The CDR3 length is 13 residues. CDR3 sequence reads: CARSGRATSEQYF. The CDR3 DNA is TGTGCCAGGAGCGGGAGGGCCACCTCCGAGCAGTACTTC.

This chain uses TRBV21-1 with TRBJ1-1; TRBD1 reflects the table's D call only, with no check against the DNA. TRBV21-1 is a listed pseudogene. The CDR3 runs to 13 residues. CDR3 nucleotides: TGTGCCAGCACCACACCCCCCCGCACTGAAGCTTTCTTT. Its protein is CASTTPPRTEAFF.

The chain links TRBV5-8 to TRBJ1-2; perhaps TRBD1 as D (5 bases). Trimming removed 1 base from V and 0 bases from J, with 7 bases in between. CDR1 SGHTS and CDR2 YDEGEE come from the germline V gene. The CDR3 length is 14 residues. In nucleotides, the CDR3 is TGTGCCAGCAGCTTGATCAGGGCTAACTATGGCTACACCTTC. Its protein is CASSLIRANYGYTF.